The 9 T cell receptor beta chains given below trace back to one sample, sequenced in a study of blood T cell repertoires in COVID-19. TCRdb keeps only in-frame clones here, not all; method: immunoSEQ multiplex PCR. The data show roughly 350,000 clones, around 91% seen once. The sample comprised peripheral blood. These receptors were collected from a woman aged 18-29 years who had recovered from COVID-19.

The V gene is TRBV5-6, the J gene TRBJ2-3, with D hard to call. The CDR3 totals 12 residues. CDR1 and CDR2 from the germline V gene are SGHDT and YYEEEE. The V end lost 1 base, the J end lost 6 bases, and 6 bases lay between the germline ends. The CDR3 DNA reads as TGTGCCAGCAGCTTGACTCCCGATACGCAGTATTTT. Translating gives CASSLTPDTQYF.

The rearrangement joins TRBV10-3 to TRBJ2-2, with a possible D match to TRBD1 (5 bases). This CDR3 comprises 16 residues. The ends were cut back, 3 bases at V and 4 bases at J, with 15 bases in the middle. Germline values: CDR1 ENHRY, CDR2 SYGVKD. Written as DNA, the CDR3 is TGTGCCATCAGTGACATCGCAGGGTTACGCACCGGGGAGCTGTTTTTT. Translation gives CAISDIAGLRTGELFF.

This clone showed up just once. V and J are TRBV6-5 and TRBJ1-1, with D uncertain. V dropped 6 bases and J dropped 3 bases, with 5 bases sitting between them. CDR1 and CDR2 from the germline V gene are MNHEY and SVGAGI. This CDR3 contains 11 residues. CDR3 coding DNA: TGTGCCAGCAGCTCCGACACTGAAGCTTTCTTT. It is translated as CASSSDTEAFF.

This clone was detected once. The genes are TRBV24-1 and TRBJ1-2, with 8 bases identical to TRBD1. This CDR3 spans 15 amino acids. Germline V CDR1 and CDR2: KGHDR, SFDVKD. The V gene end was trimmed by 4 bases and the J gene end by 4 bases; junction bases not matched to a gene: 7. CDR3 in amino acids: CATSDSRGRVYGYTF. Written as DNA, the CDR3 is TGTGCCACCAGTGACTCCAGGGGGCGCGTCTATGGCTACACCTTC.

The chain couples TRBV6-2 or TRBV6-3 to TRBJ2-7; 7 bases are shared with TRBD2. This CDR3 has 17 residues. The germline gives CDR1 MNHEY, CDR2 SVGEGT. The V segment lost 0 bases and the J segment 3 bases; nucleotides outside the gene matches: 11. The CDR3 DNA reads TGTGCCAGCAGTTACTCGAGATTCCCTAGCGGAAACTACGAGCAGTACGTC. Translating gives CASSYSRFPSGNYEQYV.

The rearrangement uses TRBV6-5 and TRBJ2-1; 7 bases line up with TRBD1. J was trimmed by 12 bases and V by 0 bases; bases with no gene match: 5. From germline, CDR1 is MNHEY and CDR2 SVGAGI. The CDR3 totals 13 residues. CDR3 coding DNA: TGTGCCAGCAGTTACTCGACAGGGCGGGTGCAGTTCTTC. Translated, it gives CASSYSTGRVQFF.

Only a few counts were recorded for this clone. J is TRBJ2-5 and V is TRBV5-4; 11 bases are a match to TRBD1. The V and J ends lost 3 bases and 5 bases, in that order; junction bases with no gene match: 3. The germline CDR1 and CDR2 sequences are SGHNT and YYREEE (reference sequence). The CDR3 spans 14 residues. In DNA, the CDR3 is TGTGCCAGCAGCTCGGACAGGGGGCGGGAGACCCAGTACTTC. Protein product: CASSSDRGRETQYF.

The chain combines TRBV24-1 with TRBJ2-5, with D tentatively TRBD2 (6 bases). The germline V gene encodes CDR1 KGHDR and CDR2 SFDVKD. V lost 2 bases and J 6 bases, leaving 12 bases between the germline ends. The CDR3 has 14 residues. DNA of the CDR3: TGTGCCACCAGTGATTCAGGTGGAGGGAAGACCCAGTACTTC. Residues: CATSDSGGGKTQYF.

The V gene is TRBV4-2, the J gene TRBJ1-1, with TRBD1 matching 8 bases. CDR1 and CDR2 (germline): LGHNA, YNFKEQ. V dropped 0 bases and J dropped 3; count of bases not matched to a gene: 3. CDR3 length: 15 residues. Here the CDR3 DNA reads TGTGCCAGCAGCCAAGACAGGGGGCGAGACACTGAAGCTTTCTTT. Translated: CASSQDRGRDTEAFF.